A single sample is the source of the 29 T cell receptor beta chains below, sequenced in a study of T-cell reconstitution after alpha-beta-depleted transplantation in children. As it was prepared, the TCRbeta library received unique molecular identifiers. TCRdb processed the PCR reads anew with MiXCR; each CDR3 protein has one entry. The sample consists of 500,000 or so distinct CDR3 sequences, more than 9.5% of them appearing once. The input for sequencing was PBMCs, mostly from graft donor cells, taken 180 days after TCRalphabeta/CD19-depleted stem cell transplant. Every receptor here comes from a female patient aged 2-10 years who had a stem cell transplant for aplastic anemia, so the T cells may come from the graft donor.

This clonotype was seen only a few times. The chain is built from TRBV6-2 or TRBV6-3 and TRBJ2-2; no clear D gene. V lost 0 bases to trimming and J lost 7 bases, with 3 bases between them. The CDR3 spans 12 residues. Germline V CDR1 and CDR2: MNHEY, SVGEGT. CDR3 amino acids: CASSYSNGELFF. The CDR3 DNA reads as TGTGCCAGCAGTTACTCGAACGGGGAGCTGTTTTTT.

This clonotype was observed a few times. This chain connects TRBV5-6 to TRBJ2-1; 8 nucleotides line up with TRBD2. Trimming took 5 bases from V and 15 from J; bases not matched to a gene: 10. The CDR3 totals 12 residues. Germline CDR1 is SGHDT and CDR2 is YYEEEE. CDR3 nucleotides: TGTGCCAGCAGACTCCGGACTAGCATAGGGTTCTTC. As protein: CASRLRTSIGFF.

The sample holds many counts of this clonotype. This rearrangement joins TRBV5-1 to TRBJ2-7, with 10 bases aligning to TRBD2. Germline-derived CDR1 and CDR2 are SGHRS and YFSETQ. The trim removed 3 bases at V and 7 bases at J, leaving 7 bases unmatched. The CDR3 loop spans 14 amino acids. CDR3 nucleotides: TGCGCCAGCAGCTCGATAGCGGGAGGAAGGGAGCAGTACTTC. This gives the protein CASSSIAGGREQYF.

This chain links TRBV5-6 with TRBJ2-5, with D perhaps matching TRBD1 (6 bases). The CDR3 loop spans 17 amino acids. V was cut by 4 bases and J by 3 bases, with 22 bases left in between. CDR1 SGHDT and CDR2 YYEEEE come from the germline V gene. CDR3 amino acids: CASSGPGHYFTEETQYF. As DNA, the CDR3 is TGTGCCAGCAGCGGACCGGGACACTATTTTACTGAAGAGACCCAGTACTTC.

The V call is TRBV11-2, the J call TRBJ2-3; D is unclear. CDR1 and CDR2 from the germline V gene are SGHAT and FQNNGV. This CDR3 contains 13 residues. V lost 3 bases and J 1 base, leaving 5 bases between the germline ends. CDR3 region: CASSLWRTDTQYF. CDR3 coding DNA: TGTGCCAGCAGCTTGTGGCGCACAGATACGCAGTATTTT.

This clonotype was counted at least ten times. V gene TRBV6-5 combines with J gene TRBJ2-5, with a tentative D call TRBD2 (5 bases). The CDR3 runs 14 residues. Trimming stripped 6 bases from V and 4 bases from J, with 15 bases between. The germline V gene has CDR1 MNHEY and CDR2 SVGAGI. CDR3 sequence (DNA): TGTGCCAGCAGCCTCCGGTTGGGGAGAGAGACCCAGTACTTC. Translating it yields CASSLRLGRETQYF.

CDR3 sequence: CSARLATTYEQYF. CDR3 sequence (DNA): TGCAGCGCCAGACTAGCGACCACCTACGAGCAGTACTTC. This chain uses TRBV29-1 with TRBJ2-7; 8 bases match TRBD2. Germline V gene data show CDR1 as SQVTM and CDR2 as ANQGSEA. The CDR3 consists of 13 residues. V was pared by 7 bases and J by 2 bases, with 7 bases of the junction left unmatched.

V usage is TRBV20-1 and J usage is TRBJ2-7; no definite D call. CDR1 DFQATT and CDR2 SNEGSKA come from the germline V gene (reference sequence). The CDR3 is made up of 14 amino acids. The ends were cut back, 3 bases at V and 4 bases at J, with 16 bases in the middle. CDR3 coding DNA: TGCAGTGCTAGCATTCCTGCGCTCGGGTACGAGCAGTACTTC. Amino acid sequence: CSASIPALGYEQYF.

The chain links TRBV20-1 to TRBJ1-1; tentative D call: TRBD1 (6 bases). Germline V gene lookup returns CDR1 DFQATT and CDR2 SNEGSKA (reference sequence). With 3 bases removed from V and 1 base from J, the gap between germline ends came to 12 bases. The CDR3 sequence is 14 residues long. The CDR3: CSASAGQTNTEAFF. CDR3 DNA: TGCAGTGCTAGTGCAGGACAGACGAACACTGAAGCTTTCTTT.

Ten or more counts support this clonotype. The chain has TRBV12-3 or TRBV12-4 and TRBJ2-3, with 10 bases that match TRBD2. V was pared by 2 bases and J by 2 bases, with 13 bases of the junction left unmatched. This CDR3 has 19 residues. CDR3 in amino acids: CASSLSSGRAPYTTDTQYF. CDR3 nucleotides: TGTGCCAGCAGTTTAAGCAGCGGGAGGGCCCCTTATACCACAGATACGCAGTATTTT.

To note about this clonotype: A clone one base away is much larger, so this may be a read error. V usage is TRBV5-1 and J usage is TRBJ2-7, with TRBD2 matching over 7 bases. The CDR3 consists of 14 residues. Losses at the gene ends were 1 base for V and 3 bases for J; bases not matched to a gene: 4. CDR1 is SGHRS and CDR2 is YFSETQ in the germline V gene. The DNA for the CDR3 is TGCGCCAGCAGCTTGTGCGGGAGTGACTACGAGCAGTACTTC. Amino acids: CASSLCGSDYEQYF.

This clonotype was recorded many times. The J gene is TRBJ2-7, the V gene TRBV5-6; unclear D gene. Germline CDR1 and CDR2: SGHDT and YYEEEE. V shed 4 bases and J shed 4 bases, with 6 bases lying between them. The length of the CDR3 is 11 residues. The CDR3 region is CASSDSYEQYV. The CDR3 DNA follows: TGTGCCAGCAGCGATAGTTACGAGCAGTACGTC.

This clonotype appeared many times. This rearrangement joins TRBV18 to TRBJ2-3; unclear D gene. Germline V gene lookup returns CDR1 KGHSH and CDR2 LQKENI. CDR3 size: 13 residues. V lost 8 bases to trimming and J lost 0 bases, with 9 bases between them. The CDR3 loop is CASSLTSTDTQYF. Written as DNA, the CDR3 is TGTGCCAGCAGCTTGACTAGCACAGATACGCAGTATTTT. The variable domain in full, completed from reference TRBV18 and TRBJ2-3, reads NAGVMQNPRHLVRRRGQEARLRCSPMKGHSHVYWYRQLPEEGLKFMVYLQKENIIDESGMPKERFSAEFPKEGPSILRIQQVVRGDSAAYFCASSLTSTDTQYFGPGTRLTVL.

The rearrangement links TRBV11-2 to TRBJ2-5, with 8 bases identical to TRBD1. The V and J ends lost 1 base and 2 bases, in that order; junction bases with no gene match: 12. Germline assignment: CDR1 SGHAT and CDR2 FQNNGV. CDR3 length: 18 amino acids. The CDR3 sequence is CASSLVPRRTGFQETQYF. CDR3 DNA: TGTGCCAGCAGCTTAGTCCCCAGGCGGACAGGGTTTCAAGAGACCCAGTACTTC.

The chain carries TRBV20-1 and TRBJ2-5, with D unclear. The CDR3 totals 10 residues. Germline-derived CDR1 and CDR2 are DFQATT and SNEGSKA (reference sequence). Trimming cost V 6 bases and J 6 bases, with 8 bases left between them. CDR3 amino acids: CSAALQTQYF. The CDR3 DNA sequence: TGCAGTGCCGCCCTGCAGACCCAGTACTTC.

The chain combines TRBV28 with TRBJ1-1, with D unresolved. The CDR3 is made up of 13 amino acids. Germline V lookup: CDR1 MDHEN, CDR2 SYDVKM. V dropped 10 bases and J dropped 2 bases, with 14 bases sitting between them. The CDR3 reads CAISQKGNTEAFF. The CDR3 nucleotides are TGTGCCATCTCCCAGAAGGGAAACACTGAAGCTTTCTTT.

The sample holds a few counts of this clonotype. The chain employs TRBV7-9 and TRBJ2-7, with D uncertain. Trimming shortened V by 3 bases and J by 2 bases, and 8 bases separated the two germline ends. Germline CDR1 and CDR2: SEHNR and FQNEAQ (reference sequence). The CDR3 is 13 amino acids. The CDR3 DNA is TGTGCCAGCAGCTTCTCCTGGGCCTACGAGCAGTACTTC. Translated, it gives CASSFSWAYEQYF.

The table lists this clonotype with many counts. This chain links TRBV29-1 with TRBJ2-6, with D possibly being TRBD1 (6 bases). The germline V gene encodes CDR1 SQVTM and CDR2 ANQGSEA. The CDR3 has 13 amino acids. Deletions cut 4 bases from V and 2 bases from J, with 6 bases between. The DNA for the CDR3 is TGCAGCGTTGGGGGGCCTGGGGCCAACGTCCTGACTTTC. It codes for CSVGGPGANVLTF.

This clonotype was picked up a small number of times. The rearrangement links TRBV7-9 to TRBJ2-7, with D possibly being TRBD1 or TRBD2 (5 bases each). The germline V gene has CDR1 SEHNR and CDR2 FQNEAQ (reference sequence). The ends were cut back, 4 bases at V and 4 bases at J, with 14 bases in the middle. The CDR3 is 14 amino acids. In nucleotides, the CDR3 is TGTGCCAGCAGCTCCAATTGGGGGTCTTACGAGCAGTACTTC. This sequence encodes CASSSNWGSYEQYF.

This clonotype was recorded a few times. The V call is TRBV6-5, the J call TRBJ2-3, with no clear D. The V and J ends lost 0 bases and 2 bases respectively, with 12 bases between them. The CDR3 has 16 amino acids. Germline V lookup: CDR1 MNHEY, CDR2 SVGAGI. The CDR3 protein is CASSYSGPLITDTQYF. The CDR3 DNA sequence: TGTGCCAGCAGTTACTCCGGACCACTCATCACAGATACGCAGTATTTT.

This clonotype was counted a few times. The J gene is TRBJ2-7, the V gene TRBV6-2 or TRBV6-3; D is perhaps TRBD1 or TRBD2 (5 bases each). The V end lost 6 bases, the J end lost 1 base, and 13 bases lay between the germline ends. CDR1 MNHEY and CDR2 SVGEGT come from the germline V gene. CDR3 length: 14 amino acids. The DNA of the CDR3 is TGTGCCAGCAGCCGCCGGGACGTATCCTACGAGCAGTACTTC. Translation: CASSRRDVSYEQYF.

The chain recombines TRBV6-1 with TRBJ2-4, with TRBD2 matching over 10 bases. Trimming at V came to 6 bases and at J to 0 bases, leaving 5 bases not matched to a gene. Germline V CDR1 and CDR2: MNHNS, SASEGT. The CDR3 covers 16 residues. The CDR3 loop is CASRPLAGLAKNIQYF. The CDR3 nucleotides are TGTGCCAGCAGGCCACTAGCGGGGCTAGCCAAAAACATTCAGTACTTC.

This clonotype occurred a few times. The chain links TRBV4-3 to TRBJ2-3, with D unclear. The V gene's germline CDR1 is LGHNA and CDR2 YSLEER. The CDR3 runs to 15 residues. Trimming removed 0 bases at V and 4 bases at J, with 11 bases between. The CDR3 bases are TGCGCCAGCAGCCAAGATAGCCCAGTAGCAGATACGCAGTATTTT. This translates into CASSQDSPVADTQYF.

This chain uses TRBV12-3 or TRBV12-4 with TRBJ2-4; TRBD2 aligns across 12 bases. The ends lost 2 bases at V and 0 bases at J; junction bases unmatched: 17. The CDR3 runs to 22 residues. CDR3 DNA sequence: TGTGCCAGCAGTTTACACGCCCTTATACAGGGACTAGCGGGCCCAGCCAAAAACATTCAGTACTTC. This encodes CASSLHALIQGLAGPAKNIQYF.

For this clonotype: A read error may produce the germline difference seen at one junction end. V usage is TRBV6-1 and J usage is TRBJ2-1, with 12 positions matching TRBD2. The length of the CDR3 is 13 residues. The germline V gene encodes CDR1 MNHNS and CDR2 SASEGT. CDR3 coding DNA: TGTGCCAGCAGTGTCGACCTAGCGGGAGGGGGGGTCTTC. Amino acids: CASSVDLAGGGVF.

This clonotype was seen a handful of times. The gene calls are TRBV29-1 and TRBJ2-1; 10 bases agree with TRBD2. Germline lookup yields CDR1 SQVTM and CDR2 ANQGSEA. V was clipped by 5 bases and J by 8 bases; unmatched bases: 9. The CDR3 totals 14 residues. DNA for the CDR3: TGCAGCGTTACCGGGACTAGCGATTGGTATGAGCAGTTCTTC. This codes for CSVTGTSDWYEQFF.

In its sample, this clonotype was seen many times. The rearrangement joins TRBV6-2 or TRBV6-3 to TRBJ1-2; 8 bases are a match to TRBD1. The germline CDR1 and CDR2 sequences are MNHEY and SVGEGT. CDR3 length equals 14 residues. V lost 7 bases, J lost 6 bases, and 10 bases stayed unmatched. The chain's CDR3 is CASTPRTGRNGYTF. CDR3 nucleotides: TGTGCCAGCACCCCAAGGACAGGGAGGAATGGCTACACCTTC.

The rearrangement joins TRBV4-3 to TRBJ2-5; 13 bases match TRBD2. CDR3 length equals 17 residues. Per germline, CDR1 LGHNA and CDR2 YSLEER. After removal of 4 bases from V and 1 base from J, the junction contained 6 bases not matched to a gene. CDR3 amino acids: CASSPWTSGSAQETQYF. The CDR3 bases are TGCGCCAGCAGCCCTTGGACTAGCGGGAGCGCCCAAGAGACCCAGTACTTC.

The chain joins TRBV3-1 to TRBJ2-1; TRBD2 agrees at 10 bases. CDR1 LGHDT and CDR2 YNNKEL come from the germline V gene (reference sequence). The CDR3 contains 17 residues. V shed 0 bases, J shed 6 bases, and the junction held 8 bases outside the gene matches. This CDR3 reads CASSQDHGLAGANEQFF. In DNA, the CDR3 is TGTGCCAGCAGCCAAGATCACGGGCTAGCGGGAGCCAATGAGCAGTTCTTC.